The clone carrying this T cell receptor (beta chain) was detected once. This record belongs to a study of shared clonotypes between healthy human individuals. Samples underwent the assay at deep level. The protocol was immunoSEQ multiplex PCR, while the TCRdb copy is restricted to in-frame clones and leaves out a portion. This table has around 700,000 clones, around 92% appearing once. Trimming cost V 1 base and J 6 bases, with 9 bases left between them. Per the germline V gene, CDR1 is GTSNPN and CDR2 is SVGIG (reference sequence). The CDR3 spans 12 residues. CD8 cells classed as naive were CD45RO-negative and positively selected for CCR7, excluding terminally differentiated effector memory CD45RA+ cells. The study drew all its donors from Caucasian adults living in Nashville, Tennessee.

The clonotype comes from a man aged 30 to 39 in good health. The chain links TRBV30 to TRBJ1-1, with D hard to call. Sequences were obtained from naive CD8+ T cells sorted from blood. CDR3 sequence: CAWSAQSPEAFF. The CDR3 nucleotides are TGTGCCTGGAGTGCTCAGAGTCCTGAAGCTTTCTTT.